Below, 29 T cell receptor beta chains from the same sample are listed, as sequenced in a study of Tregs in tolerant kidney transplant recipients. Only in-frame clones appear in the TCRdb table, and some are missing; sequencing was by immunoSEQ multiplex PCR. The record lists tens of thousands of clones, of which the ten most abundant hold 6.5% to 8%. The sample consisted of CD8+ T cells from blood, taken before the transplant. All receptors derive from a human donor who received a combined kidney and bone marrow transplant.

On this clone itself: The read gets to within 3 residues of the CDR3 end, and the germline J gene fills in the rest. The chain recombines TRBV5-1 with TRBJ1-2; 8 bases align to TRBD1. Per the germline V gene, CDR1 is SGHRS and CDR2 is YFSETQ. Trimming took 4 bases from V and 4 from J; bases not matched to a gene: 9. This CDR3 spans 15 amino acids. The CDR3 region is CASSGDRRGSYGYTF. CDR3 bases read: TGCGCCAGCAGCGGGGACAGGAGGGGCTCCTATGGC.

Turning to this clone: The read ends 3 residues shy of where the CDR3 ends; the end is completed using the germline J gene. The chain joins TRBV2 to TRBJ2-7; 7 nucleotides line up with TRBD2. V shed 4 bases and J 3 bases; nucleotides not matched to a gene: 6. CDR3 size: 14 residues. Germline-derived CDR1 and CDR2 are SNHLY and FYNNEI. Incomplete CDR3 DNA: TGTGCCAGCAGTGGCGGGGCGGGAGACTACGAG. Translated, it gives CASSGGAGDYE. The whole CDR3 sequence reads CASSGGAGDYEQYF.

About this clone itself: The read terminates 3 residues ahead of where the CDR3 ends, so the germline J gene completes it. The chain couples TRBV7-9 to TRBJ1-2; D is undetermined. The CDR3 has 13 amino acids. CDR1 and CDR2 (germline): SEHNR, FQNEAQ (reference sequence). V was shortened by 4 bases and J by 5 bases, with 11 bases between the two germline ends. CDR3 in amino acids: CASSSSGLYGYTF. Incomplete CDR3 DNA: TGTGCCAGCAGCTCGTCGGGTCTTTATGGC. Drawing the rest from reference TRBV7-9 and TRBJ1-2, the complete variable domain is DTGVSQNPRHKITKRGQNVTFRCDPISEHNRLYWYRQTLGQGPEFLTYFQNEAQLEKSRLLSDRFSAERPKGSFSTLEIQRTEQGDSAMYLCASSSSGLYGYTFGSGTRLTVV.

With respect to this clone: The CDR3 goes on 3 residues after the read ends, and that part is filled in from the germline J gene. J is TRBJ2-1 and V is TRBV30, with D possibly TRBD1 on 6 matching bases. CDR1 GTSNPN and CDR2 SVGIG come from the germline V gene (reference sequence). The CDR3 contains 14 residues. The V gene lost 1 base and the J gene lost 6 bases, with 13 bases spanning the gap. The DNA read from the CDR3 is TGTGCCTGGAGTGAGGGGGTTGTGAGCAATGAG. Encoded protein: CAWSEGVVSNE. In full, the CDR3 is CAWSEGVVSNEQFF.

With respect to this clone: Read sequence stops 3 residues before the CDR3 end, and the germline J gene provides the missing end. The genes are TRBV14 and TRBJ2-2, with 7 bases fitting TRBD1. The CDR3 extends over 12 amino acids. CDR1 and CDR2 (germline): SGHDN, FVKESK. After removal of 4 bases from V and 7 bases from J, the junction contained 0 bases not matched to a gene. The CDR3 reads CASSPGGGELFF. Incomplete CDR3 DNA: TGTGCCAGCAGCCCAGGGGGCGGGGAG.

On this clone: The read gets to within 3 residues of the CDR3 end, and the germline J gene fills in the rest. The chain is built from TRBV11-3 and TRBJ2-2, with 8 bases identical to TRBD1. Germline V gives CDR1 SGHNT, CDR2 YENEEA. CDR3 size: 15 residues. J was trimmed by 3 bases and V by 5 bases; bases with no gene match: 5. The CDR3 is CASSPDRAYTGELFF. Incomplete CDR3 DNA: TGTGCCAGCAGCCCGGACAGGGCATACACCGGGGAG.

With regard to this clone: The read comes to an end 3 residues before the CDR3 does, leaving the germline J gene to fill in the end. This chain links TRBV7-8 with TRBJ1-5, with no clear D. V lost 1 base, J lost 0 bases, and 4 bases lay in between. The length of the CDR3 is 14 residues. Germline CDR1 SGHVS, CDR2 FQNEAQ. The chain's CDR3 is CASSLVHSNQPQHF. The part of the CDR3 DNA that was read is TGTGCCAGCAGCTTAGTCCATAGCAATCAGCCC.

For this clone: The read terminates 3 residues before the CDR3 end, so the remaining end is supplied by the germline J gene. The rearrangement joins TRBV19 to TRBJ2-7, with a weak D call TRBD2 (6 bases). CDR1 is LNHDA, CDR2 SQIVND, per germline (reference sequence). This CDR3 is 13 amino acids long. V was pared by 6 bases and J by 3 bases, with 12 bases between. Here the CDR3 reads CASSPGLFYEQYF. The DNA read from the CDR3 is TGTGCCAGTAGCCCGGGACTTTTCTACGAG.

About this clone itself: The CDR3 goes on 3 residues after the read ends, and that part is filled in from the germline J gene. The V call is TRBV6-2 or TRBV6-3, the J call TRBJ2-1, with 7 nucleotides matching TRBD2. Germline CDR1 MNHEY, CDR2 SVGEGT. V lost 1 base to trimming and J lost 9 bases; unmatched junction nucleotides: 12. This CDR3 spans 16 amino acids. CDR3: CASSYWAGVVGGEQFF. CDR3 DNA, as far as it was read: TGTGCCAGCAGTTACTGGGCGGGAGTAGTGGGGGGTGAG.

For this clone: The read ends 3 residues early relative to the CDR3; the germline J gene fills the gap. The chain is built from TRBV7-6 and TRBJ1-1; 7 nucleotides line up with TRBD1. CDR1 and CDR2 (germline): SGHVS, FNYEAQ. The CDR3 runs to 13 residues. The trim removed 8 bases at V and 6 bases at J, leaving 9 bases unmatched. CDR3 residues: CASSAGGNPEAFF. Incomplete CDR3 DNA: TGTGCCAGCTCGGCAGGGGGAAACCCTGAA.

Details on this clone: The read ends 3 residues early relative to the CDR3; the germline J gene fills the gap. The chain joins TRBV29-1 to TRBJ1-2, with a tentative D call TRBD1 (5 bases). Per the germline V gene, CDR1 is SQVTM and CDR2 is ANQGSEA. The V end lost 4 bases, the J end lost 2 bases, and 11 bases lay between the germline ends. CDR3 length equals 13 residues. The CDR3 bases that were read are TGCAGCGTTGTGGGGGGAGGGAACTATGGC. This translates into CSVVGGGNYG. The full-length CDR3 reads as CSVVGGGNYGYTF. The variable domain in full, completed from reference TRBV29-1 and TRBJ1-2, reads SAVISQKPSRDICQRGTSLTIQCQVDSQVTMMFWYRQQPGQSLTLIATANQGSEATYESGFVIDKFPISRPNLTFSTLTVSNMSPEDSSIYLCSVVGGGNYGYTFGSGTRLTVV.

A remark on this clone: The read terminates 3 residues before the CDR3 end, so the remaining end is supplied by the germline J gene. The chain employs TRBV5-1 and TRBJ2-5, with TRBD2 identical over 10 bases. Trimming at V came to 0 bases and at J to 5 bases, leaving 7 bases not matched to a gene. The CDR3 extends over 16 amino acids. Germline CDR1 reads SGHRS; CDR2 reads YFSETQ. The DNA read from the CDR3 is TGCGCCAGCAGCTTGGCCGTAGCGGGGGGCGGGGAGACC. Encoded protein: CASSLAVAGGGET. The whole CDR3 protein reads CASSLAVAGGGETQYF.

As regards this clone: The read stops 3 residues short of the end of the CDR3; the missing end is completed from the germline J gene. This chain joins TRBV7-2 and TRBJ2-7; D is perhaps TRBD2 (6 bases). Trimming stripped 5 bases from V and 2 bases from J, with 16 bases between. CDR1 and CDR2 (germline): SGHTA, FQGNSA. This CDR3 contains 15 residues. The CDR3: CASSLILAHPYEQYF. The CDR3 bases that were read are TGTGCCAGCAGCCTCATACTAGCTCACCCCTACGAG.

On this clone: The read falls 3 residues short of the CDR3 end, and the missing part is taken from the germline J gene. The chain has TRBV6-1 and TRBJ2-7, with D possibly being TRBD2 (5 bases). Trimming pared 0 bases from V and 3 bases from J, leaving 12 bases between. Germline V gene data show CDR1 as MNHNS and CDR2 as SASEGT. This CDR3 is 15 amino acids long. The chain's CDR3 is CASSEAPGNNYEQYF. The sequenced CDR3 bases are TGTGCCAGCAGTGAAGCACCGGGGAATAACTACGAG.

Comment on this clone: The read falls 3 residues short of the CDR3 end, and the missing part is taken from the germline J gene. The genes are TRBV6-2 or TRBV6-3 and TRBJ1-5; the D is unclear. The germline V gene has CDR1 MNHEY and CDR2 SVGEGT. CDR3 length: 16 residues. Trimming took off 2 bases at V and 2 bases at J, with 13 bases between the two ends. CDR3 DNA, as far as it was read: TGTGCCAGCAGTTACAGAAGCCAAAAAGGCAATCAGCCC. This codes for CASSYRSQKGNQP. Given in full, the CDR3 is CASSYRSQKGNQPQHF.

A note on this clone: The read finishes 3 residues shy of the CDR3 end, and the germline J gene is used to complete it. The V call is TRBV7-9, the J call TRBJ2-2; D gene uncertain. This CDR3 is 15 amino acids long. Trimming left V 4 bases short and J 0 bases short, with 9 bases between. In germline, CDR1 is SEHNR, CDR2 FQNEAQ (reference sequence). The CDR3 loop reads CASSSTQSNTGELFF. The sequenced CDR3 bases are TGTGCCAGCAGCTCAACCCAGTCGAACACCGGGGAG. Looking up the rest from reference TRBV7-9 and TRBJ2-2 gives the full variable domain: DTGVSQNPRHKITKRGQNVTFRCDPISEHNRLYWYRQTLGQGPEFLTYFQNEAQLEKSRLLSDRFSAERPKGSFSTLEIQRTEQGDSAMYLCASSSTQSNTGELFFGEGSRLTVL.

The CDR3 loop reads CAIKGQENTEAFF. CDR3 DNA (partial): TGTGCCATTAAGGGACAGGAGAACACTGAA. The chain links TRBV10-3 to TRBJ1-1, with 8 bases lining up with TRBD1. The read finishes 3 residues shy of the CDR3 end, and the germline J gene is used to complete it. Per germline, CDR1 ENHRY and CDR2 SYGVKD. There are 13 residues in the CDR3. J was trimmed by 1 base and V by 9 bases; bases with no gene match: 4.

Remarks on this clone: Coverage ceases 3 residues before the CDR3 finishes, and the germline J gene fills in the end. The gene calls are TRBV2 and TRBJ2-5, with a tentative D call TRBD1 (6 bases). V was cut by 7 bases and J by 5 bases, with 8 bases left in between. CDR3 size: 11 residues. Germline V gives CDR1 SNHLY, CDR2 FYNNEI. CDR3: CASNQGETQYF. The covered CDR3 bases are TGTGCCAGCAATCAGGGGGAGACC.

As for this clone: The read halts 3 residues ahead of the CDR3 end, with the missing end drawn from the germline J gene. The V call is TRBV6-1, the J call TRBJ1-5; D is perhaps TRBD1 (5 bases). The CDR3 runs to 16 residues. V was shortened by 4 bases and J by 5 bases, with 18 bases between the two germline ends. Germline V gene data show CDR1 as MNHNS and CDR2 as SASEGT. Incomplete CDR3 DNA: TGTGCCAGCAGTGTAAGACAGACGGTGTTTGATCAGCCC. Amino acids: CASSVRQTVFDQP. The CDR3 reads in full as CASSVRQTVFDQPQHF.

Worth noting for this clone: The read stops 3 residues short of the end of the CDR3; the missing end is completed from the germline J gene. The V gene is TRBV2, the J gene TRBJ1-1; TRBD1 might be the D (5 bases). The CDR3 is made up of 14 amino acids. The germline gives CDR1 SNHLY, CDR2 FYNNEI. With 3 bases removed from V and 2 bases from J, the gap between germline ends came to 10 bases. The CDR3 spells CASSDGRANTEAFF. The DNA read from the CDR3 is TGTGCCAGCAGTGACGGCAGGGCTAACACTGAA.

A remark on this clone: The CDR3 end falls 3 residues outside the read, so it is completed with the germline J gene. The chain carries TRBV2 and TRBJ2-5, with a weak D call TRBD2 (7 bases). V shed 0 bases and J shed 6 bases, with 17 bases lying between them. The germline V gene has CDR1 SNHLY and CDR2 FYNNEI. There are 16 residues in the CDR3. The CDR3 loop is CASSEASAGALQTQYF. CDR3 DNA, as far as it was read: TGTGCCAGCAGTGAAGCGTCGGCGGGGGCGCTTCAGACC.

Details on this clone: The DNA ends 3 residues before the CDR3 does, and the rest of the CDR3 is filled in from the germline J gene. This chain uses TRBV19 with TRBJ2-7, with D perhaps assigned TRBD1 or TRBD2 (5 bases each). Germline V gives CDR1 LNHDA, CDR2 SQIVND (reference sequence). The CDR3 runs 12 residues. V lost 6 bases to trimming and J lost 6 bases, with 12 bases between them. CDR3 bases read: TGTGCCAGTAGAACCGAGGGGTCCGAG. Amino acid sequence: CASRTEGSE. The CDR3, in full, reads CASRTEGSEQYF.

On this clone itself: The CDR3 is cut off 3 residues early in the read; its end comes from the germline J gene. This sequence joins TRBV2 and TRBJ1-1, with a tentative D call TRBD1 (5 bases). V was shortened by 4 bases and J by 0 bases, with 15 bases between the two germline ends. Germline values: CDR1 SNHLY, CDR2 FYNNEI. CDR3 length: 16 amino acids. Partial CDR3 DNA: TGTGCCAGCAGTGTAAGGGGCACCACCATGAACACTGAA. It is translated as CASSVRGTTMNTE. The CDR3 in full is CASSVRGTTMNTEAFF.

With regard to this clone: The read ends 3 residues early relative to the CDR3; the germline J gene fills the gap. The rearrangement uses TRBV5-1 and TRBJ1-1; tentative D call: TRBD1 (6 bases). The CDR3 totals 15 residues. The germline gives CDR1 SGHRS, CDR2 YFSETQ. Trimming removed 0 bases from V and 3 bases from J, with 12 bases in between. The covered CDR3 bases are TGCGCCAGCAGCTTGGACCTTCAGGGGTACACTGAA. As protein: CASSLDLQGYTE. The complete CDR3 reads CASSLDLQGYTEAFF.

With regard to this clone: The observed sequence ends 3 residues before the CDR3 terminus, with the missing tail filled in from the germline J gene. This rearrangement joins TRBV7-6 to TRBJ2-7, with D possibly TRBD1 on 6 matching bases. V was trimmed by 2 bases and J by 0 bases, leaving 8 bases between them. CDR1 and CDR2 from the germline V gene are SGHVS and FNYEAQ. The CDR3 extends over 14 amino acids. CDR3 in amino acids: CASSLPGASYEQYF. The CDR3 DNA, read in part, is TGTGCCAGCAGCTTACCAGGGGCCTCCTACGAG.

Comments on this clone: The sequence runs out 3 residues before the end of the CDR3; the remainder is reconstructed from the germline J gene. J is TRBJ2-7 and V is TRBV13; TRBD2 agrees at 12 bases. V lost 4 bases and J lost 6; bases outside the gene matches: 4. This CDR3 is built from 14 residues. Germline V CDR1 and CDR2: PRHDT, FYEKMQ (reference sequence). The covered CDR3 bases are TGTGCCAGCAGCTCAAGACTAGCGGGAGTCGAG. Protein: CASSSRLAGVE. The CDR3 as a whole reads CASSSRLAGVEQYF.

About this clone: The CDR3 extends 3 residues past the end of the read, so its final part is completed from the germline J gene. V is TRBV20-1 and J is TRBJ2-7, with 8 bases fitting TRBD2. Germline V gene data show CDR1 as DFQATT and CDR2 as SNEGSKA (reference sequence). V was clipped by 2 bases and J by 1 base; unmatched bases: 1. CDR3 length: 13 amino acids. CDR3 DNA, as far as it was read: TGCAGTGCTAGACTAGCGGGTTCCTACGAG. It encodes CSARLAGSYE. The full CDR3 protein is CSARLAGSYEQYF.

Of note for this clone: The read halts 3 residues ahead of the CDR3 end, with the missing end drawn from the germline J gene. The rearrangement joins TRBV19 to TRBJ2-1; D is possibly TRBD1 or TRBD2 (7 bases each). Germline V lookup: CDR1 LNHDA, CDR2 SQIVND (reference sequence). Trimming removed 5 bases at V and 2 bases at J, with 13 bases between. This CDR3 comprises 15 residues. This CDR3 is CASSGEGAPYNEQFF. The sequenced CDR3 bases are TGTGCCAGTAGTGGGGAGGGGGCGCCCTACAATGAG.

A remark on this clone: The read ends 3 residues shy of where the CDR3 ends; the end is completed using the germline J gene. The J gene is TRBJ2-7, the V gene TRBV7-9, with no clear D. V lost 4 bases and J 4 bases, leaving 8 bases between the germline ends. The CDR3 length is 12 residues. Germline CDR1 reads SEHNR; CDR2 reads FQNEAQ (reference sequence). CDR3 protein: CASSSTAYEQYF. The part of the CDR3 DNA that was read is TGTGCCAGCAGCTCTACAGCTTACGAG. Drawing the rest from reference TRBV7-9 and TRBJ2-7, the complete variable domain is DTGVSQNPRHKITKRGQNVTFRCDPISEHNRLYWYRQTLGQGPEFLTYFQNEAQLEKSRLLSDRFSAERPKGSFSTLEIQRTEQGDSAMYLCASSSTAYEQYFGPGTRLTVT.